This T cell receptor beta chain was captured by sequencing in a study of T-cell reconstitution after alpha-beta-depleted transplantation in children. Study conclusions and caveats: From surviving recipient T cells and thymic progenitors came the high day-60 TCRbeta diversity observed in some patients. Where alpha-beta T cells came from about two months after transplant was reportedly several hundred expanded graft clones. Once a year had passed after transplant, T-cell counts and diversity came mostly from newly produced T cells.

This clonotype was picked up many times. What it recognizes is unknown. TCRbeta library construction was performed incorporating unique molecular identifiers. TCRdb recomputed calls from the PCR reads with MiXCR, one row per CDR3 protein. The data hold roughly 100,000 distinct CDR3 sequences, with under 9% observed a single time. V shed 2 bases and J 3 bases; nucleotides not matched to a gene: 5. CDR3 size: 15 residues. Germline CDR1 and CDR2: SGHRS and YFSETQ. Here the sequenced sample was PBMCs, taken before TCRalphabeta/CD19-depleted stem cell transplant. The rearrangement joins TRBV5-1 to TRBJ2-3, with 8 bases that match TRBD1. This TCR was recovered from a boy aged 2-9 years with acute lymphoblastic leukemia, due to receive a stem cell transplant. The CDR3 DNA is TGCGCCAGCAGCTTCAGGGGGCTTGGGACAGATACGCAGTATTTT. It yields the protein CASSFRGLGTDTQYF.